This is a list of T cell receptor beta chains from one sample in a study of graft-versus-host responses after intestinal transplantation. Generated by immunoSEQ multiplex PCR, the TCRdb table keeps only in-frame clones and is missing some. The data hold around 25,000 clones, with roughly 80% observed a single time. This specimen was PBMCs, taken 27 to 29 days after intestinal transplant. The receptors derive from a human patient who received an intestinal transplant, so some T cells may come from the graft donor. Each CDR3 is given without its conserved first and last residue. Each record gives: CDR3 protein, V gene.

cdr3_aa: ASRHKY; v_call: TRBV19
cdr3_aa: ASSELGQGNTEAF; v_call: TRBV6-1
cdr3_aa: ASSAAGTAYGYT; v_call: TRBV6-5
cdr3_aa: ASSQDLGRGLGGELF; v_call: TRBV4-1
cdr3_aa: ASSLTGGTEAF; v_call: TRBV5-1
cdr3_aa: AISPGGANYNEQF; v_call: TRBV10-3
cdr3_aa: AWLRGESSYEQY; v_call: TRBV30
cdr3_aa: ASSSYQETQY; v_call: TRBV11-1
cdr3_aa: SVGLAGVDEQY; v_call: TRBV29-1
cdr3_aa: ASSSPGQMNTEAF; v_call: TRBV5-4
cdr3_aa: SVDTGSYEQY; v_call: TRBV29-1
cdr3_aa: ARSGGEQY; v_call: TRBV15
cdr3_aa: ASSSRDRATDTQY; v_call: TRBV6-5
cdr3_aa: ASSYGTGLLEQY; v_call: TRBV7-9
cdr3_aa: ASSVLAGGRGEQY; v_call: TRBV5-6
cdr3_aa: ASRLAGLQETQY; v_call: TRBV28
cdr3_aa: AISPDRREQF; v_call: TRBV10-3
cdr3_aa: ASARGQGRPEAF; v_call: TRBV12-5
cdr3_aa: ASSQLGLADYEQY; v_call: TRBV4-1
cdr3_aa: ASSPREAGAHGEAF; v_call: TRBV23-1
cdr3_aa: ASSAYRGVEKLF; v_call: TRBV6-1
cdr3_aa: ASSPQGQFYEQY; v_call: TRBV28
cdr3_aa: ASSLGLASLHSYEQY; v_call: TRBV7-9